One sample yielded the 14 T cell receptor beta chains listed below, sequenced in a study of glioma-infiltrating T cells after dendritic cell vaccination. Repertoires were generated with immunoSEQ multiplex PCR, while TCRdb's copy carries only in-frame clones and drops some. Among around 37,000 clones, 70% to 85% were seen once, and the ten largest hold less than 8.5%. This sample comprised blood, obtained before dendritic cell vaccination. The receptors here all came from a human donor with glioblastoma.

V and J are TRBV4-1 and TRBJ1-5; no firm D call. Germline V gene sequence: CDR1 MGHRA, CDR2 YSYEKL. Trimming removed 0 bases from V and 4 bases from J, with 7 bases in between. CDR3 length: 14 residues. The CDR3 bases are TGCGCCAGCAGCCAAGATTTCCTGAATCAGCCCCAGCATTTT. It codes for CASSQDFLNQPQHF.

The V and J genes are TRBV7-9 and TRBJ1-2; 8 nucleotides align to TRBD1. The trim removed 1 base at V and 4 bases at J, leaving 5 bases unmatched. Germline V gene data show CDR1 as SEHNR and CDR2 as FQNEAQ (reference sequence). The CDR3 is 15 residues long. The CDR3 coding sequence is TGTGCCAGCAGCTTAGGTGGACAGGGCCCCTATGGCTACACCTTC. Amino acid sequence: CASSLGGQGPYGYTF.

The chain recombines TRBV15 with TRBJ1-4; D uncertain. The CDR3 length is 12 residues. Germline assignment: CDR1 LNHNV and CDR2 YYDKDF (reference sequence). V lost 1 base and J lost 7, with 4 bases in between. The CDR3 DNA sequence: TGTGCCACCAGCAGAGGGGCTGAAAAACTGTTTTTT. Its translation is CATSRGAEKLFF.

The DNA of the CDR3 is TGTGCCAGCAGCCCCACAGGGTCCTATGGCTACACCTTC. Its translation: CASSPTGSYGYTF. The V and J genes are TRBV27 and TRBJ1-2, with D possibly matching TRBD1 (6 bases). The V gene's germline CDR1 is MNHEY and CDR2 SMNVEV (reference sequence). The CDR3 spans 13 residues. V was shortened by 6 bases and J by 4 bases, with 12 bases between the two germline ends.

The genes are TRBV5-1 and TRBJ2-3; 7 bases match TRBD1. Trimming at V came to 3 bases and at J to 3 bases, leaving 7 bases not matched to a gene. The CDR3 is made up of 15 amino acids. Germline V gene lookup returns CDR1 SGHRS and CDR2 YFSETQ. In DNA form, the CDR3 reads TGCGCCAGCAGCTCTGCCGGGACAGATACAGATACGCAGTATTTT. This sequence encodes CASSSAGTDTDTQYF.

The chain joins TRBV9 to TRBJ2-3, with D possibly being TRBD2 (6 bases). CDR1 and CDR2 (germline): SGDLS, YYNGEE. V gave up 3 bases and J gave up 2 bases, with 7 bases separating them. The CDR3 consists of 13 residues. CDR3 residues: CASSGTTTDTQYF. In DNA form, the CDR3 reads TGTGCCAGCAGCGGGACTACCACAGATACGCAGTATTTT.

This clone was counted once. The chain combines TRBV6-1 with TRBJ2-3; D is possibly TRBD1 (6 bases). Germline V gives CDR1 MNHNS, CDR2 SASEGT. This CDR3 is 14 amino acids long. Trimming removed 4 bases at V and 2 bases at J, with 10 bases between. The CDR3 loop is CASSGTGHTDTQYF. The CDR3 region has the DNA TGTGCCAGCAGTGGTACAGGGCACACAGATACGCAGTATTTT.

CDR3: CASSVLGLAEETQYF. The CDR3 region has the DNA TGTGCCAGCAGTGTCCTGGGACTAGCGGAAGAGACCCAGTACTTC. J is TRBJ2-5 and V is TRBV27; 11 bases are a match to TRBD2. The V and J ends lost 5 bases and 3 bases, in that order; junction bases with no gene match: 5. The CDR3 is 15 amino acids. In germline, CDR1 is MNHEY, CDR2 SMNVEV (reference sequence).

This clone was recorded once. The rearrangement joins TRBV2 to TRBJ1-4; D gene unclear. This CDR3 spans 16 amino acids. The V end was cut by 2 bases, the J end by 0 bases, with 10 bases between. Germline V gene data show CDR1 as SNHLY and CDR2 as FYNNEI. The DNA of the CDR3 is TGTGCCAGCAGTGAAAATCCCCCTGCAACTAATGAAAAACTGTTTTTT. The encoded protein is CASSENPPATNEKLFF.

This clone was found once. The chain joins TRBV25-1 to TRBJ2-5; 11 bases map to TRBD2. Germline V gene data show CDR1 as MGHDK and CDR2 as SYGVNS. The CDR3 totals 14 residues. Trimming removed 8 bases from V and 5 bases from J; junction bases left unmatched: 7. The CDR3 DNA reads TGTGCCAGCTATAGCGGGGGGGCCCTGGAGACCCAGTACTTC. This gives the protein CASYSGGALETQYF.

This sequence joins TRBV7-3 and TRBJ2-1, with 8 bases fitting TRBD2. The CDR3 sequence is 17 residues long. Germline CDR1 is SGHTA and CDR2 is FQGTGA. The J segment lost 0 bases and the V segment lost 1 base, leaving 5 bases of the junction unmatched. The CDR3 DNA follows: TGTGCCAGCAGCTTAATCGGGGGGGGTAGCTCCTACAATGAGCAGTTCTTC. The encoded protein is CASSLIGGGSSYNEQFF. The full variable domain, its missing parts supplied by reference TRBV7-3 and TRBJ2-1, is GAGVSQTPSNKVTEKGKYVELRCDPISGHTALYWYRQSLGQGPEFLIYFQGTGAADDSGLPNDRFFAVRPEGSVSTLKIQRTERGDSAVYLCASSLIGGGSSYNEQFFGPGTRLTVL.

The rearrangement joins TRBV4-2 to TRBJ2-5; 9 nucleotides match TRBD2. Gene TRBJ2-7 matches the end of the DNA better, so the J call may be wrong. This CDR3 region has 16 residues. Germline CDR1 LGHNA, CDR2 YNFKEQ. As DNA, the CDR3 is TGTGCCAGCAGCCAAGCCAATAGCGGGGGAATCTACGAGCAGTACTTC. It encodes CASSQANSGGIYEQYF.

This chain links TRBV9 with TRBJ2-7; D perhaps matches TRBD1 (5 bases). This CDR3 has 14 amino acids. V was shortened by 0 bases and J by 2 bases, with 9 bases between the two germline ends. The germline V gene has CDR1 SGDLS and CDR2 YYNGEE. The CDR3 nucleotides are TGTGCCAGCAGCGTAGGCAGGACACCCTACGAGCAGTACTTC. Protein sequence: CASSVGRTPYEQYF.

The chain combines TRBV11-2 with TRBJ2-3; 8 bases are shared with TRBD2. Trimming cost V 3 bases and J 0 bases; bases outside gene matches: 5. Germline V CDR1 and CDR2: SGHAT, FQNNGV. The CDR3 length is 16 residues. The CDR3, as DNA: TGTGCCAGCAGCTTCACTAGCGGAGATAGCACAGATACGCAGTATTTT. Translated: CASSFTSGDSTDTQYF.